These 21 T cell receptor beta chains share one sample of origin, sequenced in a study of fetal regulatory T cell absence and autoimmunity. Measured with immunoSEQ multiplex PCR; TCRdb has only the in-frame clones, and not every one. The table has around 100,000 clones, around 72% seen once. The sequenced sample consisted of pancreas tissue. The receptor set was obtained from a male donor with IPEX syndrome.

V is TRBV27 and J is TRBJ2-2; D unclear. V lost 0 bases, J lost 5 bases, and 1 base lay in between. The CDR3 totals 12 residues. CDR1 is MNHEY, CDR2 SMNVEV, per germline (reference sequence). This CDR3 is CASSLSTGELFF. The DNA for the CDR3 is TGTGCCAGCAGTTTATCTACCGGGGAGCTGTTTTTT.

The chain employs TRBV4-1 and TRBJ1-1; D might be TRBD1 (6 bases). Trimming pared 4 bases from V and 3 bases from J, leaving 15 bases between. Germline values: CDR1 MGHRA, CDR2 YSYEKL. This CDR3 comprises 15 residues. DNA of the CDR3: TGCGCCAGCAGCCTGGTTCTGGAGGGGGACACTGAAGCTTTCTTT. It specifies CASSLVLEGDTEAFF.

V is TRBV6-5 and J is TRBJ1-6; no reliable D call. Trimming took off 2 bases at V and 7 bases at J, with 3 bases between the two ends. CDR3 length equals 12 residues. Germline V CDR1 and CDR2: MNHEY, SVGAGI. The CDR3 spells CASSYTNSPLHF. The CDR3 DNA follows: TGTGCCAGCAGTTACACAAATTCACCCCTCCACTTT.

The chain joins TRBV11-2 to TRBJ2-1, with TRBD2 identical over 14 bases. The CDR3 extends over 19 amino acids. The germline CDR1 and CDR2 sequences are SGHAT and FQNNGV. V shed 5 bases, J shed 0 bases, and the junction held 9 bases outside the gene matches. The CDR3 reads CASSTSLGLAGVSYNEQFF. For the CDR3, the DNA is TGTGCCAGCAGCACTAGCTTGGGACTAGCGGGAGTCTCCTACAATGAGCAGTTCTTC.

V gene TRBV7-2 combines with J gene TRBJ2-7, with 13 bases matching TRBD2. Trimming at V came to 5 bases and at J to 3 bases, leaving 4 bases not matched to a gene. This CDR3 has 15 amino acids. Germline V gene sequence: CDR1 SGHTA, CDR2 FQGNSA. In DNA form, the CDR3 reads TGTGCCAGCAGCGTACTAGCGGGGGGGCTCTACGAGCAGTACTTC. It encodes CASSVLAGGLYEQYF. The entire variable domain, with the rest obtained from reference TRBV7-2 and TRBJ2-7, is as follows: GAGVSQSPSNKVTEKGKDVELRCDPISGHTALYWYRQSLGQGLEFLIYFQGNSAPDKSGLPSDRFSAERTGGSVSTLTIQRTQQEDSAVYLCASSVLAGGLYEQYFGPGTRLTVT.

CDR3 sequence (DNA): TGTGCCAGCAGGGGGGATAGCAATCAGCCCCAGCATTTT. The encoded protein is CASRGDSNQPQHF. The chain has TRBV2 and TRBJ1-5; TRBD1 is a possible D gene (5 bases). Germline CDR1 reads SNHLY; CDR2 reads FYNNEI. There are 13 residues in the CDR3. Between the trimmed V and J ends, which lost 6 bases and 0 bases, there was a span of 6 bases.

The chain recombines TRBV6-6 with TRBJ2-7, with TRBD2 matching over 10 bases. This CDR3 contains 16 residues. Germline CDR1 and CDR2: MNHNY and SVGAGI (reference sequence). The V segment lost 5 bases and the J segment 4 bases; nucleotides outside the gene matches: 11. This CDR3 is CASSRQAGGPVYEQYF. The DNA for the CDR3 is TGTGCCAGCAGTAGGCAAGCGGGGGGGCCGGTTTACGAGCAGTACTTC.

This chain uses TRBV6-4 with TRBJ1-4; 7 positions match TRBD1. Germline V gene data show CDR1 as MRHNA and CDR2 as SNTAGT. The CDR3 length is 15 residues. The V segment lost 10 bases and the J segment 4 bases; nucleotides outside the gene matches: 12. The CDR3: CAIRPRGQHNEKLFF. The DNA of the CDR3 is TGTGCCATTAGACCCCGGGGACAGCATAATGAAAAACTGTTTTTT.

The chain carries TRBV7-2 and TRBJ2-7; 12 bases are shared with TRBD2. Germline CDR1 SGHTA, CDR2 FQGNSA. V gave up 5 bases and J gave up 1 base; unmatched junction bases: 3. This CDR3 contains 15 residues. The CDR3 spells CASSRTSGVSYEQYF. The CDR3 DNA sequence: TGTGCCAGCAGCCGGACTAGCGGGGTTTCCTACGAGCAGTACTTC.

The V gene is TRBV27, the J gene TRBJ2-7, with 12 bases identical to TRBD2. The CDR3 extends over 15 amino acids. Per the germline V gene, CDR1 is MNHEY and CDR2 is SMNVEV (reference sequence). Losses at the gene ends were 5 bases for V and 5 bases for J; bases not matched to a gene: 7. CDR3 sequence (DNA): TGTGCCAGCAGTACCCCTAGCGGGGGGGCTAACGAGCAGTACTTC. Protein product: CASSTPSGGANEQYF.

V gene TRBV11-2 combines with J gene TRBJ1-1; weak D call: TRBD1 (6 bases). Deletions cut 4 bases from V and 3 bases from J, with 15 bases between. Per germline, CDR1 SGHAT and CDR2 FQNNGV. The CDR3 is made up of 15 amino acids. In nucleotides, the CDR3 is TGTGCCAGCAGCTCCAAATACAGGGCCCACACTGAAGCTTTCTTT. It specifies CASSSKYRAHTEAFF.

This chain uses TRBV2 with TRBJ1-2, with a possible D match to TRBD1 (6 bases). The length of the CDR3 is 14 residues. Deletions cut 6 bases from V and 3 bases from J, with 14 bases between. The germline gives CDR1 SNHLY, CDR2 FYNNEI. The CDR3 region is CASRAPGAYYGYTF. The DNA of the CDR3 is TGTGCCAGCAGGGCCCCGGGGGCATACTATGGCTACACCTTC.

The V gene is TRBV6-1, the J gene TRBJ2-3, with 11 bases that match TRBD2. The trim removed 4 bases at V and 4 bases at J, leaving 7 bases unmatched. Germline V gene data show CDR1 as MNHNS and CDR2 as SASEGT. CDR3 length: 16 amino acids. This CDR3 is CASSVYSGGAPDTQYF. The CDR3 DNA is TGTGCCAGCAGTGTTTATAGCGGGGGGGCCCCAGATACGCAGTATTTT.

This clone was picked up a small number of times. The V gene is TRBV29-1, the J gene TRBJ2-5; 8 bases are shared with TRBD1. V dropped 7 bases and J dropped 3; count of bases not matched to a gene: 10. Germline CDR1 is SQVTM and CDR2 is ANQGSEA. The CDR3 loop spans 14 amino acids. This chain's CDR3 is CSAIHLTGEETQYF. In DNA, the CDR3 is TGCAGCGCCATCCATTTGACAGGGGAAGAGACCCAGTACTTC.

This chain links TRBV2 with TRBJ2-3; tentatively, D is TRBD1 (6 bases). CDR3 length: 16 amino acids. The germline CDR1 and CDR2 sequences are SNHLY and FYNNEI. V was pared by 3 bases and J by 9 bases, with 22 bases between. The CDR3 bases are TGTGCCAGCAGTGACCCCCTCCGACAGGCTCTAACCACGCAGTATTTT. The encoded protein is CASSDPLRQALTTQYF.

The rearrangement links TRBV10-3 to TRBJ2-3; 11 nucleotides match TRBD2. Germline trimming cut 6 bases from V and 2 bases from J; bases unmatched to any gene: 4. Germline values: CDR1 ENHRY, CDR2 SYGVKD. This CDR3 spans 15 amino acids. The CDR3 is CAISGTSGPTDTQYF. The CDR3 nucleotides are TGTGCCATCAGCGGGACTAGCGGACCCACAGATACGCAGTATTTT.

This chain links TRBV9 with TRBJ2-3, with TRBD2 identical over 10 bases. The CDR3 is 15 amino acids. Germline CDR1 is SGDLS and CDR2 is YYNGEE. V trimming: 4 bases; J trimming: 3 bases; junction bases outside the gene matches: 5. CDR3 amino acids: CASSLGLASTDTQYF. The CDR3 bases are TGTGCCAGCAGCTTGGGACTAGCGAGTACAGATACGCAGTATTTT.

The rearrangement uses TRBV13 and TRBJ2-7; maybe TRBD2 (7 bases). The CDR3 sequence is 13 residues long. The germline V and J ends were trimmed by 7 bases and 4 bases, with 14 bases remaining between them. Germline loops: CDR1 PRHDT, CDR2 FYEKMQ (reference sequence). This CDR3 reads CASTAGGRYEQYF. The CDR3 nucleotides read TGTGCCAGCACCGCCGGGGGGCGATACGAGCAGTACTTC. Supplemented by reference TRBV13 and TRBJ2-7, the full variable domain reads AAGVIQSPRHLIKEKRETATLKCYPIPRHDTVYWYQQGPGQDPQFLISFYEKMQSDKGSIPDRFSAQQFSDYHSELNMSSLELGDSALYFCASTAGGRYEQYFGPGTRLTVT.

V gene TRBV4-1 combines with J gene TRBJ1-1; no clear D gene. CDR1 is MGHRA, CDR2 YSYEKL, per germline. This CDR3 spans 15 amino acids. V gave up 6 bases and J gave up 0 bases, with 14 bases separating them. The CDR3 region is CASSGPLGMNTEAFF. The DNA of the CDR3 is TGCGCCAGCAGTGGGCCTCTAGGAATGAACACTGAAGCTTTCTTT.

The genes are TRBV7-6 and TRBJ1-1; the D gene is possibly TRBD1 (5 bases). Trimming cost V 5 bases and J 1 base, with 11 bases left between them. Germline loops: CDR1 SGHVS, CDR2 FNYEAQ. CDR3 size: 14 residues. As DNA, the CDR3 is TGTGCCAGCAGCCCAAGAGACAGGAACACTGAAGCTTTCTTT. The encoded protein is CASSPRDRNTEAFF.

The chain uses TRBV30 and TRBJ2-2; D gene uncertain. V shed 0 bases and J shed 6 bases, with 8 bases lying between them. Germline lookup yields CDR1 GTSNPN and CDR2 SVGIG (reference sequence). The CDR3 spans 13 residues. The CDR3 reads CAWSVNPAGELFF. The CDR3 DNA reads TGTGCCTGGAGTGTAAACCCCGCCGGGGAGCTGTTTTTT.